A selection of T cell receptor beta chains follows, all from one sample in a study of T cells in Graves' hyperthyroidism and ophthalmopathy. TCRdb reprocessed the multiplex PCR reads with MiXCR, giving one entry per CDR3 protein. The sample carries 400,000 to 500,000 distinct CDR3 sequences, around an eighth recorded once. Sequenced material: blood. All receptors derive from a woman aged 18-29 years with Graves' hyperthyroidism. CDR3s leave out the opening cysteine and the closing phenylalanine or tryptophan. D genes are given only for firm matches.

V: TRBV7-3
J: TRBJ1-3
D: NA
CDR3: ASSLGSPGNTIY

V: TRBV28
J: TRBJ2-1
D: NA
CDR3: ASSSPVMDEQF

V: TRBV18
J: TRBJ2-1
D: TRBD2
CDR3: ASSPPVLAGRGEQF

V: TRBV12-5
J: TRBJ1-3
D: NA
CDR3: ASGLVLRRVEDTIY

V: TRBV7-2
J: TRBJ1-1
D: TRBD1
CDR3: ASSPTHIATGGDVIRGTEAF

V: TRBV20-1
J: TRBJ1-2
D: NA
CDR3: SALGDDSSYGHT

V: TRBV3-1
J: TRBJ1-4
D: TRBD1
CDR3: ASSQNAGGDSGLVAF

V: TRBV9
J: TRBJ1-2
D: TRBD1
CDR3: ASSYGQGAVGYT

V: TRBV14
J: TRBJ2-1
D: NA
CDR3: ASSHGASQF

V: TRBV11-3
J: TRBJ1-1
D: NA
CDR3: ASSFDISTEAF

V: TRBV18
J: TRBJ2-1
D: TRBD1
CDR3: ASSPPSGDRGYNEQF

V: TRBV10-1
J: TRBJ2-1
D: NA
CDR3: ASSEDRDNEQF

V: TRBV19
J: TRBJ1-5
D: NA
CDR3: ASRGLELGNQPQH

V: TRBV11-2
J: TRBJ1-1
D: NA
CDR3: ASSGEGWGTEAF

V: TRBV7-9
J: TRBJ1-4
D: NA
CDR3: ASSLAGANEKLF

V: TRBV27
J: TRBJ1-1
D: NA
CDR3: ASSFGPNTEAF

V: TRBV11-3
J: TRBJ1-3
D: NA
CDR3: ASREDGNTIY

V: TRBV6-1
J: TRBJ2-5
D: TRBD1
CDR3: ASSPWDRGYQETQY

V: TRBV18
J: TRBJ2-3
D: TRBD2
CDR3: ASSPRTSGPWDTQY

V: TRBV5-6
J: TRBJ2-1
D: NA
CDR3: ASSPDGIGTYNEQF

V: TRBV20-1
J: TRBJ2-2
D: NA
CDR3: SAASGNTGELF

V: TRBV27
J: TRBJ1-6
D: NA
CDR3: ASSDAPYNSPLH

V: TRBV30
J: TRBJ1-1
D: NA
CDR3: AWSAGVQAF

V: TRBV12-3/TRBV12-4
J: TRBJ2-1
D: NA
CDR3: ASSLSRRRYNEQF

V: TRBV20-1
J: TRBJ2-7
D: TRBD2
CDR3: SARDGGRVGYEQY

V: TRBV15
J: TRBJ2-6
D: TRBD1
CDR3: ATSSLQGASGANVLT

V: TRBV2
J: TRBJ2-6
D: NA
CDR3: ASRSGGSGANVLT

V: TRBV12-3/TRBV12-4
J: TRBJ1-1
D: TRBD1
CDR3: ASTVEWTGGTEAF

V: TRBV19
J: TRBJ1-1
D: NA
CDR3: ASSTGTLGIPF

V: TRBV5-1
J: TRBJ2-7
D: TRBD2
CDR3: ASSSHSGRTAYEQY

V: TRBV4-1
J: TRBJ1-2
D: NA
CDR3: ASSQDWSGRLDGYT